This T cell receptor (beta chain) is from a study of shared clonotypes between healthy human individuals. Looked up from germline, CDR1 is MNHEY and CDR2 is SMNVEV (reference sequence). The length of the CDR3 is 17 residues. The ends lost 3 bases at V and 1 base at J; junction bases unmatched: 7. Produced via immunoSEQ multiplex PCR; TCRdb's table is partial and in-frame only. The sample lists about 560,000 clones, just over 75% occurring once. The clonotype was recovered from a middle-aged woman in good health. Some clones in this sample may be carry-over from other donors' samples. This chain connects TRBV27 to TRBJ2-3; 10 bases are a match to TRBD1. The sample comprised PBMCs. DNA of the CDR3: TGTGCCAGCAGTTTCTCCGGACAGGGGGTGGGCACAGATACGCAGTATTTT. It yields the protein CASSFSGQGVGTDTQYF.